This T cell receptor beta chain was retrieved from a study of post-analysis software for immune sequencing data. This CDR3 is built from 14 residues. Unique molecular identifiers were built into the TCR beta cDNA libraries. MiXCR was run by TCRdb on the PCR reads, yielding one entry per CDR3 protein. Among roughly 400,000 distinct CDR3 sequences listed, 30% to 45% were seen once. General study results and limits: Patients had higher frequencies than controls of five TRBV segments, including TRBV5-6, TRBV5-1 and TRBV20-1. Normalized Chao1 diversity was significantly reduced in patients versus controls.

There are a few counts of this clonotype. Its antigen is currently unknown. This TCR derives from a girl aged 2-10 years with multiple sclerosis. Sequencing was done on a sample of blood. The J gene is TRBJ2-4, the V gene TRBV12-3 or TRBV12-4, with D possibly matching TRBD2 (6 bases). The DNA end favors TRBJ2-7, so the J call may be wrong. The CDR3 DNA follows: TGTGCCAGCAGTTCCCCGGACTACCCCAACGAGCAGTACTTC. Its protein is CASSSPDYPNEQYF.